Ten or more counts support the clone carrying this T cell receptor beta chain. An absence of ophthalmopathy progression within 18 months meant stable Graves' hyperthyroidism. Patients were excluded for uncontrolled infection, other autoimmune disease, pregnancy or lactation. The sample comes from a study of T cells in Graves' hyperthyroidism and ophthalmopathy. Losses at the gene ends were 2 bases for V and 12 bases for J; bases not matched to a gene: 16. CDR1 and CDR2 from the germline V gene are SGHRS and YFSETQ. CDR3 length: 17 amino acids. TCR beta CDR3 regions were amplified from RNA transcripts. HTBI primers drove first-round RT-PCR of the TCR CDR3. MiXCR, applied by TCRdb to the multiplex PCR reads, yields one record per CDR3 protein. Of roughly 630,000 distinct CDR3 sequences listed, about a sixth are singletons.

Specimen: blood. The rearrangement uses TRBV5-1 and TRBJ2-1; 11 bases match TRBD2. The sequence was collected from a woman aged 25 to 39 with Graves' hyperthyroidism. Written as DNA, the CDR3 is TGCGCCAGCAGCTTACCCCAAGCCCCTAGCGGGAGGTCGTTGCAGTTCTTC. This sequence encodes CASSLPQAPSGRSLQFF.